The T cell receptor beta chain under discussion was sequenced for a study of T cell repertoires in cytomegalovirus infection. About the study: HLA-B-restricted CMV epitopes that are well studied, plus recently identified HLA-C-restricted ones, were used by the study. The study's findings and limits: The cumulative frequency of public TCR beta families identified carriers of CMV plus the relevant HLA.

From the reads, TCRdb called clonotypes with MiXCR, one entry per CDR3 protein. The sample consists of fewer than 150,000 distinct CDR3 sequences, under 35% of them appearing once. Note on this clonotype: Its antigen is as yet unknown.

V lost 6 bases to trimming and J lost 1 base, with 15 bases between them. From germline, CDR1 is DFQATT and CDR2 SNEGSKA (reference sequence). CDR3 size: 14 residues. The receptor's source is a human donor in good health (CMV status not recorded). Some clones in this sample may be carry-over from other donors' samples. The V and J genes are TRBV20-1 and TRBJ1-1; TRBD1 might be the D (5 bases). Sequences were derived from CD8+ T cells from cultured PBMCs, sampled from culture after CMV antigen stimulation. CDR3 DNA: TGCAGTGCCTCCCCAGGGTCCGCGAACACTGAAGCTTTCTTT. This sequence encodes CSASPGSANTEAFF.